This passage covers 15 T cell receptor beta chains from one sample sequenced in a study of shared clonotypes between healthy human individuals. Sequencing used immunoSEQ multiplex PCR; TCRdb keeps in-frame clones, though not all of them. The table lists about 1 million clones, about 77% of them singletons. The sample was memory CD4+ T cells sorted from blood. Subset of the sample: CD45RA-negative fraction. Every receptor here comes from a young man in good health.

The CDR3 DNA sequence: TGTGCCAGCAGTGGCCCCCTAGCGGGGGGCTCCTACGAGCAGTACTTC. It encodes CASSGPLAGGSYEQYF. The V and J genes are TRBV2 and TRBJ2-7; 11 bases align to TRBD2. The ends lost 4 bases at V and 0 bases at J; junction bases unmatched: 5. The CDR3 loop spans 16 amino acids. Germline CDR1 SNHLY, CDR2 FYNNEI.

A few counts support this clone. The genes are TRBV6-6 and TRBJ2-1; either TRBD1 or TRBD2 may supply D (5 bases each). Germline CDR1 reads MNHNY; CDR2 reads SVGAGI (reference sequence). The V gene lost 5 bases and the J gene lost 4 bases, with 12 bases spanning the gap. This CDR3 has 14 amino acids. CDR3 DNA: TGTGCCAGCAGTACCGGGACCACATACAATGAGCAGTTCTTC. As protein: CASSTGTTYNEQFF.

About this clone itself: The sample contains more than one DNA sequence encoding this CDR3. The chain uses TRBV21-1 and TRBJ1-2. TRBV21-1 is a known pseudogene. This CDR3 is built from 10 residues. CDR3 region: CASSDRGYTF. The CDR3 region has the DNA TGTGCCAGCAGCGACCGGGGCTACACCTTC.

The V and J genes are TRBV12-5 and TRBJ2-7; maybe TRBD1 (6 bases). Trimming took 0 bases from V and 2 from J, leaving 23 bases between them. The germline V gene has CDR1 LGHNT and CDR2 FRNRAP. The CDR3 spans 19 residues. The CDR3 sequence: CASGLVLGGQNRVPYEQYF. In nucleotides, the CDR3 is TGTGCTAGTGGTTTGGTACTTGGGGGTCAGAACAGGGTCCCCTACGAGCAGTACTTC.

This clone has only a few counts. The V and J genes are TRBV28 and TRBJ1-2; 8 nucleotides agree with TRBD1. Losses at the gene ends were 7 bases for V and 6 bases for J; bases not matched to a gene: 10. CDR3 length: 14 amino acids. The germline CDR1 and CDR2 sequences are MDHEN and SYDVKM. The CDR3 sequence is CASNLVGQVNGYTF. CDR3 DNA: TGTGCCAGCAACTTAGTGGGACAGGTGAATGGCTACACCTTC.

The chain combines TRBV5-4 with TRBJ2-1, with TRBD1 matching over 9 bases. The CDR3 loop spans 15 amino acids. Germline lookup yields CDR1 SGHNT and CDR2 YYREEE (reference sequence). V shed 4 bases, J shed 10 bases, and the junction held 12 bases outside the gene matches. The CDR3 region is CASSIQGAPRGEQFF. The CDR3 DNA sequence: TGTGCCAGCAGCATACAGGGGGCCCCACGTGGGGAGCAGTTCTTC.

This chain links TRBV27 with TRBJ2-1; 7 bases line up with TRBD1. The CDR3 runs 15 residues. Trimming at V came to 4 bases and at J to 5 bases, leaving 8 bases not matched to a gene. Per germline, CDR1 MNHEY and CDR2 SMNVEV (reference sequence). The CDR3 loop reads CASSSTGWDNNEQFF. DNA of the CDR3: TGTGCCAGCAGTTCGACAGGGTGGGACAACAATGAGCAGTTCTTC.

This clone has a single count. The chain combines TRBV27 with TRBJ2-5; no reliable D call. Germline CDR1 is MNHEY and CDR2 is SMNVEV (reference sequence). V was cut by 4 bases and J by 0 bases, with 3 bases left in between. The CDR3 covers 12 residues. CDR3 DNA sequence: TGTGCCAGCAGTTCGTACCAAGAGACCCAGTACTTC. It codes for CASSSYQETQYF.

The chain carries TRBV9 and TRBJ1-1, with 7 bases matching TRBD1. The CDR3 is 16 residues long. Trimming cost V 4 bases and J 0 bases; bases outside gene matches: 9. CDR1 is SGDLS and CDR2 is YYNGEE in the germline V gene. The CDR3 here is CASSKRQGTVNTEAFF. In nucleotides, the CDR3 is TGTGCCAGCAGCAAACGACAGGGTACGGTGAACACTGAAGCTTTCTTT.

The J gene is TRBJ1-1, the V gene TRBV10-3; D unresolved. V lost 2 bases, J lost 0 bases, and 10 bases lay in between. Germline CDR1 reads ENHRY; CDR2 reads SYGVKD. This CDR3 comprises 15 residues. CDR3 sequence (DNA): TGTGCCATCAGTGAGATGGCAGATTTGAACACTGAAGCTTTCTTT. Residues: CAISEMADLNTEAFF.

This clone turned up a few times. The chain is built from TRBV30 and TRBJ1-5, with D possibly being TRBD1 (5 bases). CDR1 GTSNPN and CDR2 SVGIG come from the germline V gene (reference sequence). The length of the CDR3 is 13 residues. The V and J ends lost 3 bases and 5 bases respectively, with 11 bases between them. The CDR3 DNA reads as TGTGCCTGGAGCGCTGACAGTTATCAGCCCCAGCATTTT. This gives the protein CAWSADSYQPQHF.

This clone occurred once. The chain carries TRBV18 and TRBJ2-5; D is perhaps TRBD1 (6 bases). This CDR3 comprises 14 residues. Trimming cost V 5 bases and J 5 bases, with 15 bases left between them. Germline CDR1 is KGHSH and CDR2 is LQKENI. CDR3 sequence (DNA): TGTGCCAGCTCAATGGACAGCAGAAGGGAGACCCAGTACTTC. Encoded protein: CASSMDSRRETQYF.

The chain joins TRBV6-1 to TRBJ1-6, with a weak D call TRBD1 (5 bases). V shed 8 bases and J shed 5 bases, with 10 bases lying between them. Looked up from germline, CDR1 is MNHNS and CDR2 is SASEGT. The CDR3 extends over 13 amino acids. CDR3 bases: TGTGCCAGCCGGGACGGGGATAATTCACCCCTCCACTTT. The encoded protein is CASRDGDNSPLHF.

The gene calls are TRBV10-2 and TRBJ1-2, with a tentative D call TRBD1 (5 bases). V was pared by 0 bases and J by 3 bases, with 11 bases between. Germline CDR1 and CDR2: WSHSY and SAAADI. The CDR3 totals 15 residues. CDR3 DNA sequence: TGCGCCAGCAGTGAGTCCGCGGCAGGGCACTATGGCTACACCTTC. Amino acids: CASSESAAGHYGYTF.

As regards this clone: Other DNA sequences of this sample code for an identical CDR3. The V and J genes are TRBV6-6 and TRBJ1-2, with TRBD1 as a possible D gene (5 bases). The germline gives CDR1 MNHNY, CDR2 SVGAGI (reference sequence). This CDR3 has 13 amino acids. V lost 6 bases and J 0 bases, leaving 8 bases between the germline ends. The CDR3 DNA is TGTGCCAGCAGCCCAGGGTCTAACTATGGCTACACCTTC. This encodes CASSPGSNYGYTF.